These 11 T cell receptor beta chains were all obtained from the same sample, sequenced in a study of control samples from healthy donors and cancer patients. TCRdb's copy holds only in-frame clones and misses some; the assay was immunoSEQ multiplex PCR. The table shows 100,000 to 150,000 clones, with roughly 92% occurring only once. The sequenced sample consisted of PBMCs. The receptors were gathered from an elderly man with head and neck cancer.

The CDR3 region is CASSIDLRTQYF. The CDR3 nucleotides read TGTGCCAGTAGTATAGATCTCCGGACCCAGTACTTC. The chain employs TRBV19 and TRBJ2-5, with no clear D. Deletions cut 0 bases from V and 7 bases from J, with 6 bases between. The CDR3 is 12 amino acids. Per the germline V gene, CDR1 is LNHDA and CDR2 is SQIVND (reference sequence).

The chain employs TRBV7-8 and TRBJ1-2, with D unclear. The CDR3 is 15 residues long. The V end lost 0 bases, the J end lost 2 bases, and 10 bases lay between the germline ends. Germline CDR1 SGHVS, CDR2 FQNEAQ. DNA of the CDR3: TGTGCCAGCAGCTTAGCGCCTGGAAGCAACTATGGCTACACCTTC. Its protein product is CASSLAPGSNYGYTF.

V is TRBV18 and J is TRBJ1-3, with D possibly matching TRBD1 (5 bases). The CDR3 totals 14 residues. CDR1 and CDR2 from the germline V gene are KGHSH and LQKENI. Trimming cost V 1 base and J 1 base, with 5 bases left between them. The CDR3 DNA is TGTGCCAGCTCACCACAGGGGTCTGGAAACACCATATATTTT. Translated: CASSPQGSGNTIYF.

The CDR3 DNA sequence: TGTGCCAGCAGTCAGACAGGGGGCGCCTGGGAAGAGCAGTTCTTC. The encoded protein is CASSQTGGAWEEQFF. The chain is built from TRBV6-5 and TRBJ2-1; 10 bases map to TRBD1. Germline V gene sequence: CDR1 MNHEY, CDR2 SVGAGI. Unmatched junction bases numbered 11, after V lost 5 bases and J lost 10 bases. This CDR3 is built from 15 residues.

The rearrangement joins TRBV11-2 to TRBJ2-1; 11 bases agree with TRBD2. This CDR3 comprises 18 residues. Per germline, CDR1 SGHAT and CDR2 FQNNGV. J gave up 2 bases and V 5 bases, and 11 bases lay outside the gene matches. The DNA of the CDR3 is TGTGCCAGCAGCCCATCGCGACTAGCGGGACGCGCCTACAATGAGCAGTTCTTC. This gives the protein CASSPSRLAGRAYNEQFF.

This chain links TRBV5-5 with TRBJ1-1; D is ambiguous. Germline CDR1 is SGHKS and CDR2 is YYEKEE (reference sequence). Trimming removed 2 bases from V and 4 bases from J, with 12 bases in between. This CDR3 has 14 amino acids. CDR3 amino acids: CASSFPAHSTEAFF. The CDR3 region has the DNA TGTGCCAGCAGCTTCCCCGCCCATAGCACTGAAGCTTTCTTT.

The CDR3 spells CASSYRDRDSYEQYF. In DNA form, the CDR3 reads TGTGCCAGTAGTTACCGGGACAGGGACTCCTACGAGCAGTACTTC. The gene calls are TRBV19 and TRBJ2-7; 9 bases are a match to TRBD1. Germline CDR1 reads LNHDA; CDR2 reads SQIVND (reference sequence). The CDR3 is 15 amino acids. V was pared by 5 bases and J by 0 bases, with 5 bases of the junction left unmatched.

V and J are TRBV7-9 and TRBJ1-3; 8 bases align to TRBD1. CDR3 size: 14 residues. CDR1 is SEHNR and CDR2 is FQNEAQ in the germline V gene (reference sequence). Losses at the gene ends were 5 bases for V and 5 bases for J; bases not matched to a gene: 5. CDR3 amino acids: CASSRTGTRNTIYF. As DNA, the CDR3 is TGTGCCAGCAGCCGGACAGGGACGAGAAACACCATATATTTT.

V usage is TRBV10-3 and J usage is TRBJ2-1, with TRBD1 identical over 7 bases. Germline CDR1 reads ENHRY; CDR2 reads SYGVKD. This CDR3 has 15 amino acids. Losses at the gene ends were 4 bases for V and 5 bases for J; bases not matched to a gene: 8. The CDR3, as DNA: TGTGCCATCAGTGGTACAGGGGTGGAACACAATGAGCAGTTCTTC. This encodes CAISGTGVEHNEQFF.

The rearrangement joins TRBV5-1 to TRBJ1-3; D call uncertain. V was clipped by 1 base and J by 6 bases, with 17 bases between them. CDR3 size: 16 residues. CDR1 is SGHRS, CDR2 YFSETQ, per germline. The CDR3 DNA reads as TGCGCCAGCAGCTTGTCCGAATCCGGGCCCAAAAACACCATATATTTT. Its protein is CASSLSESGPKNTIYF.

As regards this clone: One end of the junction is discordant with germline, which a read error may explain. V is TRBV19 and J is TRBJ2-1, with D perhaps matching TRBD2 (5 bases). The V gene's germline CDR1 is LNHDA and CDR2 SQIVND (reference sequence). The CDR3 runs to 13 residues. The CDR3 is CASSIRRWDEQFF. The CDR3 region has the DNA TGTGCCAGCAGTATACGGAGGTGGGATGAGCAGTTCTTC.